A single sample is the source of the 32 T cell receptor beta chains below, sequenced in a study of shared clonotypes between healthy human individuals. Naive CD8 cells comprised CD45RO-negative, CCR7-positively selected cells, excluding terminally differentiated effector memory CD45RA+ cells. Generated by immunoSEQ multiplex PCR, the TCRdb table keeps only in-frame clones and is missing some. The data contain around 1,900,000 clones, 80% to 95% of them singletons. The material sequenced was naive CD8+ T cells from PBMCs. The receptors stem from a man aged 18 to 29 in good health. Some clones in this sample may be carry-over from other donors' samples.

The chain has TRBV27 and TRBJ2-1; D is perhaps TRBD1 (7 bases). Germline V gene lookup returns CDR1 MNHEY and CDR2 SMNVEV (reference sequence). CDR3 size: 17 residues. Between the trimmed V and J ends, which lost 3 bases and 6 bases, there was a span of 21 bases. CDR3 DNA: TGTGCCAGCAGTTTCCCACCCGCGGGACAGCCTTTCAATGAGCAGTTCTTC. Residues: CASSFPPAGQPFNEQFF.

This clone occurred a few times. The chain employs TRBV10-3 and TRBJ1-1; TRBD1 aligns across 8 bases. CDR1 and CDR2 from the germline V gene are ENHRY and SYGVKD. The CDR3 has 17 amino acids. J gave up 5 bases and V 5 bases, and 16 bases lay outside the gene matches. The CDR3 coding sequence is TGTGCCATCAGTAACGGACAGGGAGCGTGGGGAAAGACTGAAGCTTTCTTT. This translates into CAISNGQGAWGKTEAFF.

The chain recombines TRBV27 with TRBJ2-2, with D possibly being TRBD1 (6 bases). The length of the CDR3 is 14 residues. From germline, CDR1 is MNHEY and CDR2 SMNVEV (reference sequence). V was shortened by 2 bases and J by 6 bases, with 10 bases between the two germline ends. CDR3 amino acids: CASSLDRRPGELFF. The CDR3 DNA is TGTGCCAGCAGTTTAGACAGGCGGCCCGGGGAGCTGTTTTTT.

The chain employs TRBV7-3 and TRBJ2-1; no clear D. Per the germline V gene, CDR1 is SGHTA and CDR2 is FQGTGA. The CDR3 consists of 12 residues. V was cut by 0 bases and J by 15 bases, with 12 bases left in between. The CDR3 sequence is CASSLTVQELFF. The CDR3 bases are TGTGCCAGCAGCTTAACGGTTCAAGAACTGTTCTTC. Together with reference TRBV7-3 and TRBJ2-1, the CDR3 gives the full variable domain: GAGVSQTPSNKVTEKGKYVELRCDPISGHTALYWYRQSLGQGPEFLIYFQGTGAADDSGLPNDRFFAVRPEGSVSTLKIQRTERGDSAVYLCASSLTVQELFFGPGTRLTVL.

The chain recombines TRBV19 with TRBJ2-1; possible D gene TRBD1, 5 bases. Looked up from germline, CDR1 is LNHDA and CDR2 is SQIVND (reference sequence). The CDR3 runs to 16 residues. Trimming took off 5 bases at V and 0 bases at J, with 14 bases between the two ends. This CDR3 reads CASSFQQVSSYNEQFF. DNA for the CDR3: TGTGCCAGTAGTTTCCAACAGGTCAGCTCCTACAATGAGCAGTTCTTC.

Written as DNA, the CDR3 is TGCGCCAGCAATTTTATAGCGGGCCTGAGCTCCTACGAGCAGTACTTC. Encoded protein: CASNFIAGLSSYEQYF. This rearrangement joins TRBV10-2 to TRBJ2-7, with 7 positions matching TRBD2. Germline CDR1 reads WSHSY; CDR2 reads SAAADI. This CDR3 spans 16 amino acids. Unmatched junction bases numbered 12, after V lost 7 bases and J lost 0 bases.

In regard to this clone: Other DNA variants within this sample encode the same CDR3. This rearrangement joins TRBV4-1 to TRBJ2-7; 13 bases fit TRBD2. J lost 6 bases, V lost 3 bases, and 5 bases had no gene match. The length of the CDR3 is 15 residues. Germline V CDR1 and CDR2: MGHRA, YSYEKL. The CDR3 region is CASSHAGLAGSEQYF. Written as DNA, the CDR3 is TGCGCCAGCAGCCATGCGGGACTAGCGGGATCCGAGCAGTACTTC.

The chain joins TRBV6-1 to TRBJ1-4; perhaps TRBD1 as D (5 bases). Trimming cost V 2 bases and J 3 bases, with 25 bases left between them. The CDR3 spans 20 residues. The germline V gene encodes CDR1 MNHNS and CDR2 SASEGT. Written as DNA, the CDR3 is TGTGCCAGCAGTGAAAGAGGGACCGATATATGGTATCTGTCTAATGAAAAACTGTTTTTT. The encoded protein is CASSERGTDIWYLSNEKLFF.

The chain has TRBV25-1 and TRBJ2-2, with TRBD2 identical over 10 bases. Germline lookup yields CDR1 MGHDK and CDR2 SYGVNS. V lost 7 bases to trimming and J lost 3 bases; unmatched junction nucleotides: 5. This CDR3 spans 15 amino acids. The DNA of the CDR3 is TGTGCCAGCAACCCACTAGCGGGATACACCGGGGAGCTGTTTTTT. As protein: CASNPLAGYTGELFF.

The rearrangement links TRBV7-9 to TRBJ2-3, with a tentative D call TRBD2 (6 bases). CDR1 and CDR2 (germline): SEHNR, FQNEAQ (reference sequence). V was shortened by 2 bases and J by 2 bases, with 14 bases between the two germline ends. The length of the CDR3 is 16 residues. Here the CDR3 DNA reads TGTGCCAGCAGCTTAATGGTGGGAGGAAACACAGATACGCAGTATTTT. It translates to CASSLMVGGNTDTQYF.

The V and J genes are TRBV4-3 and TRBJ2-7; D ambiguous. The CDR3 contains 16 residues. CDR1 is LGHNA, CDR2 YSLEER, per germline. Between the trimmed V and J ends, which lost 4 bases and 0 bases, there was a span of 16 bases. The CDR3 nucleotides read TGCGCCAGCAGCCCCTATCTGATCTCGAGCTCCTACGAGCAGTACTTC. Amino acid sequence: CASSPYLISSSYEQYF.

J is TRBJ1-1 and V is TRBV28; D gene unclear. Trimming took 3 bases from V and 4 from J, leaving 9 bases between them. The germline gives CDR1 MDHEN, CDR2 SYDVKM. CDR3 length equals 13 residues. For the CDR3, the DNA is TGTGCCAGCAGTTTCGGTCGGCCCACTGAAGCTTTCTTT. This encodes CASSFGRPTEAFF.

The chain recombines TRBV13 with TRBJ2-2; 9 bases map to TRBD2. Germline CDR1 PRHDT, CDR2 FYEKMQ (reference sequence). This CDR3 is 15 amino acids long. For the CDR3, the DNA is TGTGGGAGCTCGCTAGCGGGATTAAACACCGGGGAGCTGTTTTTT. This encodes CGSSLAGLNTGELFF.

The chain uses TRBV28 and TRBJ2-1; D possibly corresponds to TRBD1 (7 bases). V lost 8 bases, J lost 7 bases, and 12 bases lay in between. The CDR3 has 12 residues. Looked up from germline, CDR1 is MDHEN and CDR2 is SYDVKM. The CDR3 sequence is CASRRGRNEQFF. Written as DNA, the CDR3 is TGTGCCAGCCGCAGGGGGAGGAATGAGCAGTTCTTC.

About this clone: The sample has other DNA sequences that encode this CDR3 too. This chain links TRBV27 with TRBJ2-7; 8 positions agree with TRBD1. This CDR3 has 11 residues. V gave up 6 bases and J gave up 10 bases; unmatched junction bases: 5. Germline-derived CDR1 and CDR2 are MNHEY and SMNVEV (reference sequence). The CDR3 protein is CASSSTGEQYF. The CDR3 DNA reads as TGTGCCAGCAGCTCGACAGGGGAACAGTACTTC.

The chain has TRBV28 and TRBJ2-2; D assignment may be TRBD1 or TRBD2 (5 bases each). Trimming pared 7 bases from V and 3 bases from J, leaving 27 bases between. Germline lookup yields CDR1 MDHEN and CDR2 SYDVKM. This CDR3 is built from 19 residues. The CDR3 nucleotides are TGTGCCAGCACCCCTGGGTCGGGGCGGTCCGGATTTTACACCGGGGAGCTGTTTTTT. It specifies CASTPGSGRSGFYTGELFF.

This clone was found once. The chain uses TRBV10-3 and TRBJ2-7; possibly TRBD2 for D (7 bases). Germline loops: CDR1 ENHRY, CDR2 SYGVKD. V lost 8 bases to trimming and J lost 4 bases, with 18 bases between them. This CDR3 has 14 residues. The chain's CDR3 is CAIEAGEGGYEQYF. Here the CDR3 DNA reads TGTGCCATCGAGGCCGGGGAGGGGGGATACGAGCAGTACTTC.

V usage is TRBV9 and J usage is TRBJ1-5; D is unresolved. Trimming shortened V by 4 bases and J by 0 bases, and 8 bases separated the two germline ends. CDR3 size: 14 residues. Germline values: CDR1 SGDLS, CDR2 YYNGEE. The CDR3 DNA follows: TGTGCCAGCAGCTCAACATATAGCAATCAGCCCCAGCATTTT. Protein product: CASSSTYSNQPQHF.

V is TRBV19 and J is TRBJ1-1; D gene ambiguous. The CDR3 spans 16 residues. V was clipped by 1 base and J by 5 bases, with 17 bases between them. CDR1 and CDR2 from the germline V gene are LNHDA and SQIVND (reference sequence). In DNA, the CDR3 is TGTGCCAGTAGTATAGGTATAGGCTTGGAGGTGACTGAAGCTTTCTTT. Its translation is CASSIGIGLEVTEAFF.

On this clone itself: The same CDR3 can be traced to other DNA sequences in this sample. The rearrangement joins TRBV29-1 to TRBJ2-7; D ambiguous. Per germline, CDR1 SQVTM and CDR2 ANQGSEA. The CDR3 has 11 amino acids. V was cut by 1 base and J by 3 bases, with 4 bases left in between. CDR3 protein: CSVEAGYEQYF. CDR3 DNA: TGCAGCGTTGAAGCCGGCTACGAGCAGTACTTC.

Written as DNA, the CDR3 is TGTGCCAGCAGCTTCGTCGATGAGCAGTTCTTC. Its protein is CASSFVDEQFF. The J gene is TRBJ2-1, the V gene TRBV7-3; D is ambiguous. V was shortened by 3 bases and J by 8 bases, with 5 bases between the two germline ends. The germline V gene encodes CDR1 SGHTA and CDR2 FQGTGA. CDR3 length: 11 residues.

Turning to this clone: The CDR3 carries no conserved terminal phenylalanine or tryptophan, so it likely arises from a read error. It is unclear where the CDR3 begins or ends on the DNA, so no DNA is shown, and the CDR3 is as TCRdb lists it. V is TRBV6-4 and J is TRBJ2-7; TRBD2, the D gene given by the table, was not confirmed from the DNA. The CDR3 is 11 residues long, counting both termini. Looked up from germline, CDR1 is MRHNA and CDR2 is SNTAGT. The CDR3 here is CASTDRGGQIA.

The chain has TRBV15 and TRBJ2-3; 12 bases agree with TRBD2. V lost 4 bases, J lost 5 bases, and 4 bases stayed unmatched. CDR3 length equals 15 residues. Germline CDR1 LNHNV, CDR2 YYDKDF (reference sequence). CDR3 DNA: TGTGCCACCAGCAAGAGGGGACTAGCGGGAGATACGCAGTATTTT. This codes for CATSKRGLAGDTQYF. Supplemented by reference TRBV15 and TRBJ2-3, the full variable domain reads DAMVIQNPRYQVTQFGKPVTLSCSQTLNHNVMYWYQQKSSQAPKLLFHYYDKDFNNEADTPDNFQSRRPNTSFCFLDIRSPGLGDTAMYLCATSKRGLAGDTQYFGPGTRLTVL.

This clone was detected only a few times. The CDR3, as DNA: TGTGCCAGCAGTGAACCGGGCCTAACCTACGAGCAGTACTTC. As protein: CASSEPGLTYEQYF. The chain links TRBV2 to TRBJ2-7, with unresolved D. The V end was cut by 2 bases, the J end by 2 bases, with 10 bases between. Germline-derived CDR1 and CDR2 are SNHLY and FYNNEI. The CDR3 has 14 amino acids.

The V and J genes are TRBV19 and TRBJ1-1; perhaps TRBD1 as D (5 bases). The CDR3 is 15 residues long. The V gene's germline CDR1 is LNHDA and CDR2 SQIVND (reference sequence). Deletions cut 7 bases from V and 5 bases from J, with 20 bases between. CDR3 nucleotide sequence: TGTGCCAGTACCGAATTGGGGGATTCGGATACTGAAGCTTTCTTT. Translated, it gives CASTELGDSDTEAFF.

This rearrangement joins TRBV29-1 to TRBJ2-7; D might be TRBD1 (5 bases). V was cut by 0 bases and J by 6 bases, with 12 bases left in between. This CDR3 has 13 amino acids. Germline CDR1 SQVTM, CDR2 ANQGSEA. The CDR3 nucleotides are TGCAGCGTTGAAGAAGGTAGACAGTTCGAGCAGTACTTC. Its protein product is CSVEEGRQFEQYF.

The CDR3 region is CASSFPRGEREFTGELFF. The CDR3 DNA is TGCGCCAGCAGCTTCCCCCGGGGGGAGCGGGAATTCACCGGGGAGCTGTTTTTT. The J gene is TRBJ2-2, the V gene TRBV5-1, with 7 bases lining up with TRBD2. CDR1 SGHRS and CDR2 YFSETQ come from the germline V gene. Trimming cost V 2 bases and J 4 bases; bases outside gene matches: 14. The CDR3 has 18 amino acids.

The chain links TRBV10-3 to TRBJ1-1; 10 bases match TRBD1. CDR1 ENHRY and CDR2 SYGVKD come from the germline V gene. Germline trimming cut 6 bases from V and 6 bases from J; bases unmatched to any gene: 7. The CDR3 consists of 14 residues. CDR3 DNA sequence: TGTGCCATCAGACGGACAGGGGGTGTCTCTGAAGCTTTCTTT. This encodes CAIRRTGGVSEAFF.

This sequence joins TRBV11-2 and TRBJ2-5; D not resolved. Germline V lookup: CDR1 SGHAT, CDR2 FQNNGV. V lost 5 bases and J 2 bases, leaving 21 bases between the germline ends. This CDR3 spans 17 amino acids. The CDR3 coding sequence is TGTGCCAGCAGCCCGACGTGGGAAAATGGGGTTCAAGAGACCCAGTACTTC. It translates to CASSPTWENGVQETQYF.

The chain is built from TRBV29-1 and TRBJ1-2; D unclear. The CDR3 extends over 14 amino acids. Germline values: CDR1 SQVTM, CDR2 ANQGSEA. V was cut by 6 bases and J by 0 bases, with 14 bases left in between. Here the CDR3 DNA reads TGCAGCGTCGTAGACGGCCACACTAACTATGGCTACACCTTC. It codes for CSVVDGHTNYGYTF.

The chain joins TRBV5-4 to TRBJ2-1, with D perhaps TRBD2 (6 bases). Germline V gives CDR1 SGHNT, CDR2 YYREEE (reference sequence). Trimming shortened V by 4 bases and J by 13 bases, and 12 bases separated the two germline ends. This CDR3 has 11 amino acids. The CDR3 here is CASSLPGLQFF. CDR3 nucleotides: TGTGCCAGCAGCCTACCCGGACTACAGTTCTTC.

This rearrangement joins TRBV2 to TRBJ2-7; perhaps TRBD1 as D (5 bases). CDR1 and CDR2 (germline): SNHLY, FYNNEI. This CDR3 has 15 amino acids. Deletions cut 4 bases from V and 2 bases from J, with 15 bases between. The DNA of the CDR3 is TGTGCCAGCAGTGCTGGGGCAGGTGGCCCCTACGAGCAGTACTTC. Residues: CASSAGAGGPYEQYF.